This TCR beta chain was sequenced in a study of T cell repertoires in cytomegalovirus infection (dated by TCRdb to between 2018 and 2020). Notes on the research overall: Recently identified HLA-C-restricted CMV epitopes, whose presentation resists viral immunomodulation, were targeted by peptide stimulations together with well-studied HLA-B-restricted epitopes. Donor HLA type was relevant to the analysis, as public TCR beta signatures indicated carriage of CMV infection together with the matching HLA type.

The investigation overall reported the following: The ex vivo response was dominated by HLA-C-restricted CMV-specific TCR beta clonotypes, which also provided the single most frequent clonotype in two of eight donors. Carriers of CMV infection plus the relevant HLA type were discriminated by the cumulative frequency of public TCR beta family members in the study cohort and in an independent roughly 370-donor cohort.

V is clipped by 5 bases and J by 8 bases, and the sequence between their germline boundaries is 12 bases long. The CDR3, cysteine through phenylalanine, is 12 amino acids long. The only DNA kept is the CDR3, 36 bases in frame from the first base. Sequences SGHVS (CDR1) and FQNEAQ (CDR2) are obtained from the germline V gene. This sample's treatment or condition label indicates: in vitro stimulation with specific CMV peptide epitopes to enrich CMV-specific T cells. Sequencing instrument: Illumina HiSeq 1500. Using fastp trimming at Q25 and MiXCR clonotype assembly, TCRdb reanalyzed the public sequencing data and kept in-frame beta chains. Each record represents a unique CDR3 protein, reported with the most common genes and DNA among its rows. The sample profile shows approximately 1,000,000 distinct CDR3 sequences; roughly 31% of them were found once. The top ten clonotypes cover around an eighth of the sample.

This clonotype was counted ten times or more. No cognate antigen has been identified for it. Base qualities are not at hand, and no much larger clone is one base apart. Rearrangement joined TRBV7-8 to TRBJ1-1; the D gene lacks a confident call. The specimen comprised cultured CD8+ T cells from PBMCs, sampled from culture after CMV antigen stimulation. The origin of this receptor is a human donor in good health (CMV status not recorded). Some clones in this sample may be carry-over from other donors' samples. The nucleotide sequence is given as TGTGCCAGCAGCACCCCCAAACCCGAAGCTTTCTTT. Translated, this is CASSTPKPEAFF.